This T cell receptor beta chain was documented in a study of T cells after somatic rescue of genetic block. V lost 6 bases to trimming and J lost 3 bases; unmatched junction nucleotides: 7. Germline V gene sequence: CDR1 MDHEN, CDR2 SYDVKM. The CDR3 spans 15 residues. The table came from immunoSEQ multiplex PCR; TCRdb's copy has only in-frame clones and leaves some out. This sample yields about 120,000 clones, of which about 93% are seen a single time; approximately 1.5% belongs to the top ten. This receptor was obtained from a woman aged 18-29 years. The material sequenced was peripheral blood mononuclear cells (PBMCs). The chain joins TRBV28 to TRBJ1-5; TRBD1 matches at 8 bases. The CDR3 DNA reads as TGTGCCAGCAGAACCTCAGGGGGCAACAATCAGCCCCAGCATTTT. As protein: CASRTSGGNNQPQHF.